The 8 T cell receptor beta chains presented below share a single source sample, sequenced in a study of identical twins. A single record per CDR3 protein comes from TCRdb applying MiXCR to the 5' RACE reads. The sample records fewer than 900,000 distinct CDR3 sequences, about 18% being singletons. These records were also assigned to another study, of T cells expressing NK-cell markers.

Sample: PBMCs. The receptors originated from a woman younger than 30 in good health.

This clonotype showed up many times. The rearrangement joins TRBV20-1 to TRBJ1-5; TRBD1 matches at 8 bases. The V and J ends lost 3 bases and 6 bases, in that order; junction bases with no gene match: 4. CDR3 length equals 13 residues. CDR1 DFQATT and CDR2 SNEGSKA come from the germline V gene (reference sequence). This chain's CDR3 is CSARDREGQPQHF. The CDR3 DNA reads TGCAGTGCTAGGGACAGGGAGGGTCAGCCCCAGCATTTT.

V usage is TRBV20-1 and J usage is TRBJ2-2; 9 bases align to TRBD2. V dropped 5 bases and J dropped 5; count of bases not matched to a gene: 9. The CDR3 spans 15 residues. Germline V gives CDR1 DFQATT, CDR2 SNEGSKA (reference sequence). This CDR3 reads CSAHPSSGSTGELFF. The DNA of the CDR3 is TGCAGTGCTCACCCAAGTAGCGGGAGTACCGGGGAGCTGTTTTTT.

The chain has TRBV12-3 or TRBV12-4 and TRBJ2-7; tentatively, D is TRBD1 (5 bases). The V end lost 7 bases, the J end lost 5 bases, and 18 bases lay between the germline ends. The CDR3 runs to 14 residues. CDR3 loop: CASMWSQGINEQYF. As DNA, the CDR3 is TGTGCCAGCATGTGGAGTCAGGGTATCAACGAGCAGTACTTC.

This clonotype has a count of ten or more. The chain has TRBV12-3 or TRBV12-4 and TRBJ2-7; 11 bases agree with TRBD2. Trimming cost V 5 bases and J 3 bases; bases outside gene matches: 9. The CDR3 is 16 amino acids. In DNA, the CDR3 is TGTGCCAGCAGTCGCGAACTAGCGGGAGAAAACTACGAGCAGTACTTC. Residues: CASSRELAGENYEQYF.

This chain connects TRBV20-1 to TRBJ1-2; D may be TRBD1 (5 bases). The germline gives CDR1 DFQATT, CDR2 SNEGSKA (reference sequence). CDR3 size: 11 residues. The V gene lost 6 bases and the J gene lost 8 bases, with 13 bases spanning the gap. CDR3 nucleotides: TGCAGTGCAAGCAGGGAGCTGGGCTACACCTTC. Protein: CSASRELGYTF.

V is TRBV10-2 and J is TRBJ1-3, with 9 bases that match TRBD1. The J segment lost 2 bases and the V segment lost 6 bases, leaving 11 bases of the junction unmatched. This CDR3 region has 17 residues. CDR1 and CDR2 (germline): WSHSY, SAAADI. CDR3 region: CASRIGTGTAAGNTIYF. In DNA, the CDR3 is TGCGCCAGCAGGATTGGGACAGGGACGGCTGCTGGAAACACCATATATTTT.

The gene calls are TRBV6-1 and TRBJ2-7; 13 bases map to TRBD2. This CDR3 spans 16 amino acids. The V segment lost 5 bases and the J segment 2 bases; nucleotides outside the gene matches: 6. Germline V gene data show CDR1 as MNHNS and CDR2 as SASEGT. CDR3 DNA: TGTGCCAGCAGTCGGACTAGCGGGAGTAGTCCCTACGAGCAGTACTTC. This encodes CASSRTSGSSPYEQYF.

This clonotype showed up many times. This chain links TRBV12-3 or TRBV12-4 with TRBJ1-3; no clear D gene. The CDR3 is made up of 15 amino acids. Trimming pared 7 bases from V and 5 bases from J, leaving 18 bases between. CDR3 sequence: CASNGFYDGRNTIYF. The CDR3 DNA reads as TGTGCCAGCAATGGATTCTACGACGGACGAAACACCATATATTTT.